The 3 T cell receptor beta chains presented below share a single source sample, sequenced in a study of identical twins. TCRdb independently ran MiXCR on the 5' RACE reads; one entry per CDR3 protein. The sample has about 220,000 distinct CDR3 sequences; around 8.1% are singletons. These same data were also listed under a study on yellow fever vaccine responses in identical twins.

Sequencing input: memory (CD45RO+) T cells sorted from blood. These receptors were taken from a young woman in good health.

The chain recombines TRBV6-2 or TRBV6-3 with TRBJ2-7; the D call may be TRBD1 or TRBD2 (6 bases each). Deletions cut 1 base from V and 2 bases from J, with 18 bases between. In germline, CDR1 is MNHEY, CDR2 SVGEGT. This CDR3 comprises 17 residues. The CDR3 protein is CASSYFSRGVATYEQYF. The CDR3 coding sequence is TGTGCCAGCAGTTACTTTTCAAGGGGGGTCGCCACCTACGAGCAGTACTTC.

This clonotype was detected ten times or more. This rearrangement joins TRBV4-2 to TRBJ2-3; 13 nucleotides agree with TRBD2. Germline CDR1 is LGHNA and CDR2 is YNFKEQ. The CDR3 runs 16 residues. The V segment lost 0 bases and the J segment 4 bases; nucleotides outside the gene matches: 1. The CDR3 DNA reads as TGTGCCAGCAGCCAAGAAACTAGCGGGGGGGCAGATACGCAGTATTTT. This translates into CASSQETSGGADTQYF.

This clonotype has a count of ten or more. The J gene is TRBJ2-6, the V gene TRBV3-1, with D perhaps matching TRBD1 or TRBD2 (5 bases each). The CDR3 covers 15 residues. Trimming pared 3 bases from V and 4 bases from J, leaving 10 bases between. Germline V gene sequence: CDR1 LGHDT, CDR2 YNNKEL (reference sequence). CDR3 loop: CASSHGDGGANVLTF. The DNA for the CDR3 is TGTGCCAGCAGCCACGGGGACGGGGGGGCCAACGTCCTGACTTTC.